The source of this T cell receptor (beta chain) is a study of T-cell memory formation after mild COVID-19. Study-wide background: Clustering of TCRs was largely donor specific.

The CDR3 is 15 residues long. Germline CDR1 reads SGHTA; CDR2 reads FQGNSA. V lost 3 bases, J lost 1 base, and 1 base stayed unmatched. On this clonotype itself: Its cognate antigen is unknown.

TCR alpha and TCR beta cDNA libraries with sample barcodes and UMIs came from 5'RACE using constant-segment primers. Using its own MiXCR run on the 5' RACE reads, TCRdb lists one record per CDR3 protein. The sample lists over 150,000 distinct CDR3 sequences, around 18% occurring once. Study-wide points: Whether day 37 second-wave clones are SARS-CoV-2-specific was not confirmed.

Sequencing was performed on PBMCs or a T cell subset sorted from them (not recorded which). This receptor was identified in a man between 18 and 35 years old who had mild COVID-19 (a few samples of this study predate the infection). Cell type and time point are not known. The rearrangement links TRBV7-2 to TRBJ2-3, with TRBD1 matching over 10 bases. This chain's CDR3 is CASSLDRGGTDTQYF. As DNA, the CDR3 is TGTGCCAGCAGCTTGGACAGGGGGGGCACAGATACGCAGTATTTT.